The entry below describes one T cell receptor (beta chain). What it binds is unknown. These data are taken from a study of T cells in localized non-small cell lung cancer. Whole-study results and caveats: Uninvolved neighboring lung showed the greatest T cell clonality, exceeding tumor.

V gave up 2 bases and J gave up 5 bases; unmatched junction bases: 2. The CDR3 has 13 amino acids. Germline CDR1 SGDLS, CDR2 YYNGEE. The data were produced by immunoSEQ multiplex PCR, yet TCRdb's version contains in-frame clones alone and is incomplete. The repertoire holds tens of thousands of clones, with around 87% as singletons. The source is a man aged 18 to 49 with stage I lung adenocarcinoma. Sequencing used peripheral blood, obtained before any cancer treatment. The J gene is TRBJ2-5, the V gene TRBV9; 8 bases agree with TRBD2. In nucleotides, the CDR3 is TGTGCCAGCAGCGTGCCGGGGGGGGAGACCCAGTACTTC. This codes for CASSVPGGETQYF.